The 6 T cell receptor beta chains listed next were all sequenced from one sample in a study of OX40 agonist ivuxolimab in advanced cancers. The method was immunoSEQ multiplex PCR; TCRdb's version includes in-frame clones alone and lacks a portion of them. The repertoire has 82,000 or so clones, approximately 89% of them found once; the top ten carry 2% to 2.5%. The source was CD4+ or CD8+ T cells sorted from blood, collected in a trial of the OX40 agonist ivuxolimab. These receptors originate from an adult with an advanced solid tumor such as melanoma, head and neck, liver or kidney cancer.

The chain combines TRBV7-2 with TRBJ1-4, with D hard to call. The CDR3 spans 15 residues. V was pared by 3 bases and J by 0 bases, with 8 bases between. The germline V gene has CDR1 SGHTA and CDR2 FQGNSA. The CDR3 DNA reads TGTGCCAGCAGCTTTGACGGTGCAACTAATGAAAAACTGTTTTTT. Translated, it gives CASSFDGATNEKLFF. The full variable domain, rest sourced from reference TRBV7-2 and TRBJ1-4, is GAGVSQSPSNKVTEKGKDVELRCDPISGHTALYWYRQSLGQGLEFLIYFQGNSAPDKSGLPSDRFSAERTGGSVSTLTIQRTQQEDSAVYLCASSFDGATNEKLFFGSGTQLSVL.

The gene calls are TRBV6-1 and TRBJ1-5; D remains unclear. The V and J ends lost 3 bases and 5 bases respectively, with 8 bases between them. The germline V gene has CDR1 MNHNS and CDR2 SASEGT. The CDR3 runs 13 residues. The CDR3 here is CASSERWDQPQHF. CDR3 DNA: TGTGCCAGCAGTGAGAGGTGGGATCAGCCCCAGCATTTT.

J is TRBJ1-2 and V is TRBV5-1; 8 positions agree with TRBD1. V lost 0 bases to trimming and J lost 3 bases; unmatched junction nucleotides: 7. In germline, CDR1 is SGHRS, CDR2 YFSETQ. The CDR3 sequence is 16 residues long. The CDR3 bases are TGCGCCAGCAGCTTGGCCTCGGACAGGGTATACTATGGCTACACCTTC. Amino acids: CASSLASDRVYYGYTF. The whole variable domain, remainder taken from reference TRBV5-1 and TRBJ1-2, is KAGVTQTPRYLIKTRGQQVTLSCSPISGHRSVSWYQQTPGQGLQFLFEYFSETQRNKGNFPGRFSGRQFSNSRSEMNVSTLELGDSALYLCASSLASDRVYYGYTFGSGTRLTVV.

This chain links TRBV5-1 with TRBJ2-5, with TRBD1 matching over 8 bases. V dropped 3 bases and J dropped 1; count of bases not matched to a gene: 2. Germline V gene data show CDR1 as SGHRS and CDR2 as YFSETQ. The CDR3 is 14 amino acids. CDR3 residues: CASSYGQGQETQYF. The CDR3 DNA reads TGCGCCAGCAGCTACGGACAGGGCCAAGAGACCCAGTACTTC.

This chain connects TRBV6-1 to TRBJ2-5; 8 positions agree with TRBD1. The CDR3 consists of 15 residues. V shed 5 bases, J shed 5 bases, and the junction held 10 bases outside the gene matches. CDR1 and CDR2 from the germline V gene are MNHNS and SASEGT. Here the CDR3 reads CASSQNLRQGETQYF. Here the CDR3 DNA reads TGTGCCAGCAGTCAGAACCTGAGACAGGGGGAGACCCAGTACTTC.

This sequence joins TRBV5-1 and TRBJ1-1; no clear D gene. Germline values: CDR1 SGHRS, CDR2 YFSETQ. The ends were cut back, 0 bases at V and 1 base at J, with 4 bases in the middle. The CDR3 is 13 residues long. In DNA form, the CDR3 reads TGCGCCAGCAGCTTGGCGGGGAACACTGAAGCTTTCTTT. It specifies CASSLAGNTEAFF.